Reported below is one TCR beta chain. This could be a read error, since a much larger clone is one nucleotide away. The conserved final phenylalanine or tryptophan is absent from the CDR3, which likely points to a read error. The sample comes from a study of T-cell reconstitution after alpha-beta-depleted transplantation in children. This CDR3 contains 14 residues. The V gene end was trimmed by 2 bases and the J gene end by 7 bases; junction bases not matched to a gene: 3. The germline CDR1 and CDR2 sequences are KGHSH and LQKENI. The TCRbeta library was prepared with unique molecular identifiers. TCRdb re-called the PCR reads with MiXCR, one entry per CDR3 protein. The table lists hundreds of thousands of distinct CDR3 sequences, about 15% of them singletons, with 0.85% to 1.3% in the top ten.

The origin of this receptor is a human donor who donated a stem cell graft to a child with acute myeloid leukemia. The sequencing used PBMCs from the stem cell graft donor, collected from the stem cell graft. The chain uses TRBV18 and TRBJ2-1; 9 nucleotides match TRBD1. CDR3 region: CASSPGTGWNEQFL. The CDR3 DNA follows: TGTGCCAGCTCACCAGGGACAGGGTGGAATGAGCAGTTCCTC.